This T cell receptor (beta chain) was sequenced in a study of cytomegalovirus exposure and HLA in healthy donors. This clone was seen a handful of times. V was shortened by 8 bases and J by 3 bases, with 16 bases between the two germline ends. The CDR3 has 15 amino acids. The germline CDR1 and CDR2 sequences are SGHAT and FQNNGV. Primers for the PCR totalled 60 Vbeta and 13 Jbeta. In the original processing: Roughly 12 million shared chains were among 80 million or so unique TCR beta chains counted in a later analysis. The method was immunoSEQ multiplex PCR; TCRdb's version includes in-frame clones alone and lacks a portion of them. That table gives V, J and clone size, and the DNA gave D and trimming. There are some 120,000 clones in the sample; about 79% occur only once, and roughly 4.3% lies in the top ten.

Material for sequencing was PBMCs. The chain uses TRBV11-2 and TRBJ1-4; a weak D match, TRBD1 (5 bases). The source of this sequence is a man aged 25-45 years in good health and CMV-seropositive. The CDR3 DNA sequence: TGTGCCAGCTCCCCTCCCGGGGGACCTAATGAAAAACTGTTTTTT. It translates to CASSPPGGPNEKLFF.